One TCR beta chain is described in this entry. This sample was included in a study of blood T cell repertoires in COVID-19. Authors' analysis steps: For nucleated cells, counts were estimated from reference gene primer amplification. Sequencing used immunoSEQ multiplex PCR; TCRdb keeps in-frame clones, though not all of them. From that table come the V and J calls and clone size; the DNA was used to work out D and trimming. Among more than 300,000 clones listed, 87% were seen once. After removal of 4 bases from V and 5 bases from J, the junction contained 4 bases not matched to a gene. The V gene's germline CDR1 is LGHNT and CDR2 FRNRAP. The CDR3 runs to 14 residues.

The receptor comes from a woman between 45 and 65 years old with COVID-19, enrolled during active disease. Sequences were obtained from peripheral blood. The chain uses TRBV12-5 and TRBJ2-1; 8 positions match TRBD2. CDR3 region: CASGSGTRNNEQFF. The DNA of the CDR3 is TGTGCTAGTGGTTCCGGGACTAGAAACAATGAGCAGTTCTTC. Filled out from reference TRBV12-5 and TRBJ2-1, the complete variable domain reads DARVTQTPRHKVTEMGQEVTMRCQPILGHNTVFWYRQTMMQGLELLAYFRNRAPLDDSGMPKDRFSAEMPDATLATLKIQPSEPRDSAVYFCASGSGTRNNEQFFGPGTRLTVL.